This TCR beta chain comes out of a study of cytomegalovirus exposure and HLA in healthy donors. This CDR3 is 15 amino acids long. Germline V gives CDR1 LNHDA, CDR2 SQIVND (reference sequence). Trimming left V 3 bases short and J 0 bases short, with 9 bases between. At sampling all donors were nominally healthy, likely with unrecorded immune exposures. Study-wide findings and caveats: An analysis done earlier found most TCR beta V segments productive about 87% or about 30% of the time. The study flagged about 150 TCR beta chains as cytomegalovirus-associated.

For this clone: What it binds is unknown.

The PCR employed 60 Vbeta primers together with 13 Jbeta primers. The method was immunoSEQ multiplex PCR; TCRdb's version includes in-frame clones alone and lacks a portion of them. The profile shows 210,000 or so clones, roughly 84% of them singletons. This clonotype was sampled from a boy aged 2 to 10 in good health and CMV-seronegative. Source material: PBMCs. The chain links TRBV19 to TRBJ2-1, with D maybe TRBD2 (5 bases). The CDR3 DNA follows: TGTGCCAGTAGTATTTATGCGGGCTCCTACAATGAGCAGTTCTTC. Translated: CASSIYAGSYNEQFF.